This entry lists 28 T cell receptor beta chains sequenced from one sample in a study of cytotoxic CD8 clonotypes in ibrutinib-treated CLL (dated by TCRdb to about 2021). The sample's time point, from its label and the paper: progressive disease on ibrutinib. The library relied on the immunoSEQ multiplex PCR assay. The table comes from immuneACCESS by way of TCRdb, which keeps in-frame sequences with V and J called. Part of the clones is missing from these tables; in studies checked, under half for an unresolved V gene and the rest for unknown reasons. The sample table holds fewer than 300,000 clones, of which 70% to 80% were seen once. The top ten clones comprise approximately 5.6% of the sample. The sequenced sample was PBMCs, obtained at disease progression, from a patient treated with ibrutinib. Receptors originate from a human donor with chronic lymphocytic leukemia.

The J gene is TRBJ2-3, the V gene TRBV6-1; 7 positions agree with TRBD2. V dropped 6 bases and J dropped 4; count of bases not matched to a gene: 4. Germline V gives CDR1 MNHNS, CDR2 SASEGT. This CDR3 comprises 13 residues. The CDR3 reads CASRPTSADTQYF. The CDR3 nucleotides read TGTGCCAGCAGACCAACTAGCGCAGATACGCAGTATTTT.

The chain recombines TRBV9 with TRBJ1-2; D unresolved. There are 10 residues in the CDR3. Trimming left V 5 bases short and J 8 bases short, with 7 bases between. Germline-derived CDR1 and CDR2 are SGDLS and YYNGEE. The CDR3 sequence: CASRGAGYTF. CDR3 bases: TGTGCCAGCAGGGGAGCGGGCTACACCTTC.

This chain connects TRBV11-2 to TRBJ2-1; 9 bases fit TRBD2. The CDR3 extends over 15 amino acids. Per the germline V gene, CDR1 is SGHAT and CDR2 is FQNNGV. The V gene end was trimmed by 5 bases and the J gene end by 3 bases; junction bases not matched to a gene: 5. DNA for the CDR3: TGTGCCAGCAGCCAGGGACTAGCTCACTACAATGAGCAGTTCTTC. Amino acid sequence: CASSQGLAHYNEQFF. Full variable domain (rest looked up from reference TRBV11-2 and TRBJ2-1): EAGVAQSPRYKIIEKRQSVAFWCNPISGHATLYWYQQILGQGPKLLIQFQNNGVVDDSQLPKDRFSAERLKGVDSTLKIQPAKLEDSAVYLCASSQGLAHYNEQFFGPGTRLTVL.

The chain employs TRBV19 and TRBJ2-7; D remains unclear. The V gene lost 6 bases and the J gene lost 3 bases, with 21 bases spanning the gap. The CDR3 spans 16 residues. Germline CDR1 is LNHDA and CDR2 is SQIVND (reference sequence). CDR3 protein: CASSPAAALLDYEQYF. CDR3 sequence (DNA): TGTGCCAGTAGCCCCGCGGCGGCATTACTGGACTACGAGCAGTACTTC.

The CDR3 loop reads CASSPQLGVYTEAFF. CDR3 bases: TGTGCCAGCAGCCCCCAATTGGGAGTATACACTGAAGCTTTCTTT. The chain couples TRBV9 to TRBJ1-1; D is unclear. CDR3 length equals 15 residues. The ends were cut back, 4 bases at V and 3 bases at J, with 16 bases in the middle. CDR1 SGDLS and CDR2 YYNGEE come from the germline V gene. Supplemented by reference TRBV9 and TRBJ1-1, the full variable domain reads DSGVTQTPKHLITATGQRVTLRCSPRSGDLSVYWYQQSLDQGLQFLIQYYNGEERAKGNILERFSAQQFPDLHSELNLSSLELGDSALYFCASSPQLGVYTEAFFGQGTRLTVV.

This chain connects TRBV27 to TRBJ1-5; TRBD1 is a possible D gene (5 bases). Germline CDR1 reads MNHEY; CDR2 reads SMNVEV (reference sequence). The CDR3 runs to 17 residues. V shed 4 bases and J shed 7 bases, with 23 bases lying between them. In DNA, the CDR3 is TGTGCCAGCAGTTCTTGGGGACCGGGGCCTTTAGGGCAGCCCCAGCATTTT. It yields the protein CASSSWGPGPLGQPQHF.

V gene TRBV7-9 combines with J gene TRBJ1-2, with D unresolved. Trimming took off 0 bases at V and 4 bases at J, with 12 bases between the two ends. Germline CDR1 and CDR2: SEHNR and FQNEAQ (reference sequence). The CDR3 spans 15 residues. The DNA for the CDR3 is TGTGCCAGCAGCTTAGCGTGGTCAGACCTCTATGGCTACACCTTC. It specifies CASSLAWSDLYGYTF.

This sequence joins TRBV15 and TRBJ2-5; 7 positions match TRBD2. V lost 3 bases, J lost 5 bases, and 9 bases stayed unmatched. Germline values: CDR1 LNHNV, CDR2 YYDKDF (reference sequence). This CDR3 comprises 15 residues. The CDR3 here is CATSSLSGAGETQYF. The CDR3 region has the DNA TGTGCCACCAGCAGTTTGAGCGGGGCAGGGGAGACCCAGTACTTC.

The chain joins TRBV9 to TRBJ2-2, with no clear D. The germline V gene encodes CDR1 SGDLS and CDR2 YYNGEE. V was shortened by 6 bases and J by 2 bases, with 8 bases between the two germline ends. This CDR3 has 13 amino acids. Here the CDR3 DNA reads TGTGCCAGCAATTCGGGCAACACCGGGGAGCTGTTTTTT. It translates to CASNSGNTGELFF.

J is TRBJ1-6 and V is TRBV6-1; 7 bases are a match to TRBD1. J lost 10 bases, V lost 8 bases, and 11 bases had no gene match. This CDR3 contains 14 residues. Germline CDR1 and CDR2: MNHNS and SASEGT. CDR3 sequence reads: CASGGQRESSPLHF. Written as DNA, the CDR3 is TGTGCCAGCGGGGGACAGCGTGAATCCTCACCCCTCCACTTT.

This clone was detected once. The CDR3 loop is CASSPGQASDTQYF. The CDR3 DNA reads TGTGCCAGCAGCCCTGGACAGGCATCAGATACGCAGTATTTT. The chain has TRBV7-3 and TRBJ2-3, with TRBD1 identical over 7 bases. The CDR3 covers 14 residues. The germline gives CDR1 SGHTA, CDR2 FQGTGA. J lost 4 bases, V lost 5 bases, and 6 bases had no gene match.

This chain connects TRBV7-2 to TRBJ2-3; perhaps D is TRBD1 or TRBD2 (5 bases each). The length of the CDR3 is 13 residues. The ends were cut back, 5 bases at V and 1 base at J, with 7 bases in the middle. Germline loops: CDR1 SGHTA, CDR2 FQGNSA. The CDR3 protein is CASSRDGTDTQYF. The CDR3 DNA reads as TGTGCCAGCAGCCGGGACGGCACAGATACGCAGTATTTT.

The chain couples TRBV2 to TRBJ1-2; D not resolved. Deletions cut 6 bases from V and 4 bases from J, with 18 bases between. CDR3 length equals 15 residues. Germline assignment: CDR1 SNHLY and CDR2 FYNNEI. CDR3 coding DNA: TGTGCCAGCAGCCGAATGGGGTCCCCTCCCTATGGCTACACCTTC. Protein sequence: CASSRMGSPPYGYTF.

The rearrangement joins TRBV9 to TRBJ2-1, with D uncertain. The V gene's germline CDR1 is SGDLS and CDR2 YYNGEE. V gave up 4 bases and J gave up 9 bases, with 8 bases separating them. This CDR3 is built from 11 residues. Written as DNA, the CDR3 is TGTGCCAGCAGCACCGCTAGTGAGCAGTTCTTC. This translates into CASSTASEQFF. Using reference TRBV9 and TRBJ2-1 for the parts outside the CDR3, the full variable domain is DSGVTQTPKHLITATGQRVTLRCSPRSGDLSVYWYQQSLDQGLQFLIQYYNGEERAKGNILERFSAQQFPDLHSELNLSSLELGDSALYFCASSTASEQFFGPGTRLTVL.

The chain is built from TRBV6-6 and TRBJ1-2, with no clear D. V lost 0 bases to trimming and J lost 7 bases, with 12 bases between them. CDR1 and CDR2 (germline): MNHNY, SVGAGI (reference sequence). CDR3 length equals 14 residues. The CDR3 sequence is CASSYSPTGSGYTF. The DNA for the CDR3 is TGTGCCAGCAGTTACTCCCCTACGGGGAGTGGCTACACCTTC.

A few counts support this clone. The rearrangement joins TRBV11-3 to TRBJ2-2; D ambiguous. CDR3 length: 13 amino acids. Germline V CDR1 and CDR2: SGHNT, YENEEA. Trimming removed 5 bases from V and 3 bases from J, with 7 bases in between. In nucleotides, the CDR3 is TGTGCCAGCAGCCTCGCCTACACCGGGGAGCTGTTTTTT. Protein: CASSLAYTGELFF.

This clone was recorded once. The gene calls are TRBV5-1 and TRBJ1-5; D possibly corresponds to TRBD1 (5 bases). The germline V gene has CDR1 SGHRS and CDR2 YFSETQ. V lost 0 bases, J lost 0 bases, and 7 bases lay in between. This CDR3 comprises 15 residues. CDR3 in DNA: TGCGCCAGCAGCTTGGAAGGGGCTAGCAATCAGCCCCAGCATTTT. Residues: CASSLEGASNQPQHF. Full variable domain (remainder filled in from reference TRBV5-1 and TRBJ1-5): KAGVTQTPRYLIKTRGQQVTLSCSPISGHRSVSWYQQTPGQGLQFLFEYFSETQRNKGNFPGRFSGRQFSNSRSEMNVSTLELGDSALYLCASSLEGASNQPQHFGDGTRLSIL.

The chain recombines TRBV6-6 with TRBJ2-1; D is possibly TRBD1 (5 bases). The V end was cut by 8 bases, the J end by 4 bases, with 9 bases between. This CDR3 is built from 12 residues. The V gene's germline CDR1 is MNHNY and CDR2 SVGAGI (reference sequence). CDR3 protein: CASGQSYNEQFF. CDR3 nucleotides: TGTGCCAGCGGACAAAGTTACAATGAGCAGTTCTTC.

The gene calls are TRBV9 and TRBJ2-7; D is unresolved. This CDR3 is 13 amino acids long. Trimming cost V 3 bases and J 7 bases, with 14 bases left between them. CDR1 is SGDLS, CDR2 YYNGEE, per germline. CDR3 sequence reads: CASSEDLDGEQYF. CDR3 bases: TGTGCCAGCAGCGAGGACCTCGACGGAGAGCAGTACTTC.

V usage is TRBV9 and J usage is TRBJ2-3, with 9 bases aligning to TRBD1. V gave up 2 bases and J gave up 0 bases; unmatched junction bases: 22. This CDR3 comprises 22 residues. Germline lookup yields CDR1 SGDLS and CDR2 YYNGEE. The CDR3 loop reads CASSVRDRANLLFEGSTDTQYF. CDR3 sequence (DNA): TGTGCCAGCAGCGTCCGGGACAGGGCAAATCTATTGTTTGAGGGGAGCACAGATACGCAGTATTTT.

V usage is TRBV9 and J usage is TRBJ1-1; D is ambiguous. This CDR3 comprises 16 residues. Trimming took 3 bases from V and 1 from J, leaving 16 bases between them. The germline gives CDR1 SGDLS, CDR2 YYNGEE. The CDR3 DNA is TGTGCCAGCAGCGCCCCAAGCGGGGTATGGAACACTGAAGCTTTCTTT. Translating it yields CASSAPSGVWNTEAFF.

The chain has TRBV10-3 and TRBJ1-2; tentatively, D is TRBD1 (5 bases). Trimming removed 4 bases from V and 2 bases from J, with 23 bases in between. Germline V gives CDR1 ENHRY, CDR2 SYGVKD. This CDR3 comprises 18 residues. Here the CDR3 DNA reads TGTGCCATCAGTGCCCCCCCTAGACGGGGACCACCCAACTATGGCTACACCTTC. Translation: CAISAPPRRGPPNYGYTF.

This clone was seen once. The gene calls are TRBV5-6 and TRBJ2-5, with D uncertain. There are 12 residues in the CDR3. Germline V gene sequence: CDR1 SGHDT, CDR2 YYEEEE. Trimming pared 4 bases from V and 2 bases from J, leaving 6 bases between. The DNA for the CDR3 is TGTGCCAGCAGCCCGGAGCAAGAGACCCAGTACTTC. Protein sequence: CASSPEQETQYF.

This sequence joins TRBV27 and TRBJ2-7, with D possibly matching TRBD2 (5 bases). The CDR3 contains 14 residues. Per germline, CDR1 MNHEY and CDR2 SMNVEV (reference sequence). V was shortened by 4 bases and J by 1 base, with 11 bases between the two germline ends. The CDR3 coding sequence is TGTGCCAGCAGTTCCTCAGGACTGTCCTACGAGCAGTACTTC. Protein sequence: CASSSSGLSYEQYF.

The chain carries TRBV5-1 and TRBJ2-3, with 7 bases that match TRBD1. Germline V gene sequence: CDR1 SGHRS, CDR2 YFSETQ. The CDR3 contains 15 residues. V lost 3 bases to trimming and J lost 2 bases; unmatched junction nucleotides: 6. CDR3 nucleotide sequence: TGCGCCAGCAGCTCCCGGGACAGTTACACAGATACGCAGTATTTT. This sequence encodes CASSSRDSYTDTQYF.

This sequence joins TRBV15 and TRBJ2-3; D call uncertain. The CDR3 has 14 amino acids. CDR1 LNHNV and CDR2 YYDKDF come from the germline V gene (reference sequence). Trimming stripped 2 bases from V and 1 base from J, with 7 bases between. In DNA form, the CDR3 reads TGTGCCACCAGCAGACGGGCGGGCACAGATACGCAGTATTTT. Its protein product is CATSRRAGTDTQYF.

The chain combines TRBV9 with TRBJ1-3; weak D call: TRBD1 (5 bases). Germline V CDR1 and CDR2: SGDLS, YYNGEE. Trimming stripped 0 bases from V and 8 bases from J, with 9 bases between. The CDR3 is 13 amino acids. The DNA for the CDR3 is TGTGCCAGCAGCGTAGGGCAGGGTGACACCATATATTTT. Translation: CASSVGQGDTIYF. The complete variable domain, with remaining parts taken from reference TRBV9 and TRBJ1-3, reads DSGVTQTPKHLITATGQRVTLRCSPRSGDLSVYWYQQSLDQGLQFLIQYYNGEERAKGNILERFSAQQFPDLHSELNLSSLELGDSALYFCASSVGQGDTIYFGEGSWLTVV.

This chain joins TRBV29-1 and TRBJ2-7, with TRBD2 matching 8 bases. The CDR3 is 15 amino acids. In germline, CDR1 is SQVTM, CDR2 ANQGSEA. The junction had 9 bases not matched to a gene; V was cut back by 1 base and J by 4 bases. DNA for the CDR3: TGCAGCGTTGAAGGGCGGACTAGCAAGGGTTACGAGCAGTACTTC. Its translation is CSVEGRTSKGYEQYF.